Below, 24 T cell receptor beta chains from the same sample are listed, as sequenced in a study of cytomegalovirus exposure and HLA in healthy donors. PCR involved 60 Vbeta and 13 Jbeta primers. Sequenced by immunoSEQ multiplex PCR; TCRdb stores in-frame clones only, minus some. This sample has about 82,000 clones, with 74% found just once. Sequenced material: PBMCs. These receptor sequences come from a man in his thirties or forties in good health and CMV-seropositive.

CDR3 in DNA: TGTGCCAGCAGCTTGAACAGGGAAAGGCACTACGAGCAGTACTTC. Translating gives CASSLNRERHYEQYF. The chain uses TRBV27 and TRBJ2-7; tentatively, D is TRBD1 (6 bases). CDR3 length: 15 amino acids. Trimming cost V 6 bases and J 3 bases, with 18 bases left between them. CDR1 is MNHEY and CDR2 is SMNVEV in the germline V gene (reference sequence).

The chain combines TRBV27 with TRBJ2-7; D may be TRBD1 (5 bases). The germline CDR1 and CDR2 sequences are MNHEY and SMNVEV (reference sequence). Trimming removed 3 bases from V and 4 bases from J, with 13 bases in between. This CDR3 region has 14 residues. Here the CDR3 DNA reads TGTGCCAGCAGTTTTACAGGTCAGGGTTACGAGCAGTACTTC. Translated: CASSFTGQGYEQYF.

This chain links TRBV5-4 with TRBJ2-7; 10 bases align to TRBD2. CDR1 and CDR2 (germline): SGHNT, YYREEE (reference sequence). The CDR3 consists of 15 residues. After removal of 2 bases from V and 2 bases from J, the junction contained 4 bases not matched to a gene. CDR3: CASSFGTSVAYEQYF. CDR3 nucleotides: TGTGCCAGCAGCTTCGGGACTAGCGTAGCCTACGAGCAGTACTTC.

This clone showed up just a few times. The V gene is TRBV4-3, the J gene TRBJ1-5, with D unclear. This CDR3 has 14 amino acids. From germline, CDR1 is LGHNA and CDR2 YSLEER. V was clipped by 0 bases and J by 6 bases, with 9 bases between them. The CDR3 here is CASSQEGGFQPQHF. Written as DNA, the CDR3 is TGCGCCAGCAGCCAAGAGGGAGGGTTTCAGCCCCAGCATTTT.

V usage is TRBV5-1 and J usage is TRBJ2-7; 10 bases map to TRBD2. Germline V lookup: CDR1 SGHRS, CDR2 YFSETQ. The V and J ends lost 3 bases and 3 bases, in that order; junction bases with no gene match: 9. The CDR3 runs 16 residues. CDR3 sequence: CASSSAGTSVDYEQYF. As DNA, the CDR3 is TGCGCCAGCAGCTCGGCGGGGACTAGCGTCGACTACGAGCAGTACTTC.

This rearrangement joins TRBV29-1 to TRBJ1-2, with TRBD1 matching 9 bases. From germline, CDR1 is SQVTM and CDR2 ANQGSEA. The CDR3 runs 13 residues. Trimming cost V 7 bases and J 8 bases; bases outside gene matches: 11. CDR3 sequence: CSATGTGNEGYTF. The CDR3 DNA follows: TGCAGCGCCACGGGGACAGGGAATGAGGGCTACACCTTC.

The sample holds one count of this clone. The genes are TRBV4-3 and TRBJ2-1; 8 bases line up with TRBD2. The germline V gene has CDR1 LGHNA and CDR2 YSLEER. The CDR3 sequence is 17 residues long. J gave up 0 bases and V 3 bases, and 7 bases lay outside the gene matches. CDR3: CASSHLAGTSSYNEQFF. The CDR3 DNA sequence: TGCGCCAGCAGCCACCTAGCCGGGACTAGCTCCTACAATGAGCAGTTCTTC.

This chain joins TRBV28 and TRBJ1-2; perhaps TRBD1 as D (6 bases). The germline V gene encodes CDR1 MDHEN and CDR2 SYDVKM. This CDR3 spans 14 amino acids. V gave up 6 bases and J gave up 4 bases, with 15 bases separating them. The CDR3 sequence: CASRATGGPYGYTF. Here the CDR3 DNA reads TGTGCCAGCAGGGCCACGGGGGGGCCCTATGGCTACACCTTC.

This chain joins TRBV4-3 and TRBJ1-1; D remains ambiguous. The CDR3 covers 15 residues. Germline V gene sequence: CDR1 LGHNA, CDR2 YSLEER. V lost 0 bases and J lost 5, with 13 bases in between. Here the CDR3 DNA reads TGCGCCAGCAGCCAAGAATATGTGGGGAGTACTGAAGCTTTCTTT. This codes for CASSQEYVGSTEAFF.

J is TRBJ2-7 and V is TRBV7-2; TRBD2 matches at 11 bases. Germline CDR1 reads SGHTA; CDR2 reads FQGNSA. The CDR3 has 15 residues. With 5 bases clipped from V and 3 bases from J, the junction kept 6 bases outside the gene matches. The CDR3 loop is CASSLTSGRFYEQYF. CDR3 nucleotides: TGTGCCAGCAGCCTTACTAGCGGGAGATTCTACGAGCAGTACTTC.

The rearrangement links TRBV7-8 to TRBJ2-5; 14 bases align to TRBD2. Germline loops: CDR1 SGHVS, CDR2 FQNEAQ. CDR3 size: 15 residues. J was trimmed by 1 base and V by 5 bases; bases with no gene match: 0. CDR3 DNA: TGTGCCAGCAGCGGACTAGCGGGGGGCCAAGAGACCCAGTACTTC. Translating it yields CASSGLAGGQETQYF.

V gene TRBV25-1 combines with J gene TRBJ2-2; 7 nucleotides line up with TRBD2. Germline CDR1 reads MGHDK; CDR2 reads SYGVNS. The CDR3 sequence is 16 residues long. J gave up 5 bases and V 5 bases, and 11 bases lay outside the gene matches. The CDR3 DNA follows: TGTGCCAGCAGTCTATGGGGGGGGGACTTAACCGGGGAGCTGTTTTTT. It encodes CASSLWGGDLTGELFF.

The V gene is TRBV29-1, the J gene TRBJ2-2, with a tentative D call TRBD1 (5 bases). The germline V and J ends were trimmed by 6 bases and 4 bases, with 15 bases remaining between them. CDR1 is SQVTM, CDR2 ANQGSEA, per germline. The CDR3 is 14 amino acids. The CDR3: CSVTVTTLTGELFF. The CDR3 DNA reads TGCAGCGTGACAGTGACAACCCTCACCGGGGAGCTGTTTTTT.

This clone has more than one count but fewer than ten. CDR3 residues: CASSVTPTGVGTGELFF. In nucleotides, the CDR3 is TGTGCCAGCAGCGTAACCCCGACAGGGGTAGGGACCGGGGAGCTGTTTTTT. J is TRBJ2-2 and V is TRBV9, with 8 nucleotides matching TRBD1. With V trimmed by 1 base and J by 5 bases, 10 bases remained unmatched. The CDR3 covers 17 residues. Germline CDR1 SGDLS, CDR2 YYNGEE.

J is TRBJ1-2 and V is TRBV4-1; tentatively, D is TRBD1 (6 bases). Germline values: CDR1 MGHRA, CDR2 YSYEKL. The V end was cut by 0 bases, the J end by 0 bases, with 8 bases between. This CDR3 region has 15 residues. CDR3 protein: CASSQDRTANYGYTF. The CDR3 nucleotides read TGCGCCAGCAGCCAAGATCGGACAGCTAACTATGGCTACACCTTC.

This clone was counted between two and nine times. DNA for the CDR3: TGTGCCAGCAGCTCCCCGGACAGGGGCAATGGCTACACCTTC. It encodes CASSSPDRGNGYTF. The chain employs TRBV7-3 and TRBJ1-2; the match to TRBD1 covers 9 bases. There are 14 residues in the CDR3. Germline trimming cut 4 bases from V and 6 bases from J; bases unmatched to any gene: 6. Germline V CDR1 and CDR2: SGHTA, FQGTGA.

The genes are TRBV15 and TRBJ1-1, with D perhaps matching TRBD1 (6 bases). CDR3 length: 16 residues. Germline V gives CDR1 LNHNV, CDR2 YYDKDF (reference sequence). V lost 1 base, J lost 0 bases, and 12 bases lay in between. CDR3 in amino acids: CATSRGVTGLNTEAFF. CDR3 DNA sequence: TGTGCCACCAGCAGAGGTGTAACAGGGCTGAACACTGAAGCTTTCTTT.

The genes are TRBV9 and TRBJ2-5; tentatively, D is TRBD2 (6 bases). Trimming stripped 3 bases from V and 2 bases from J, with 14 bases between. Per the germline V gene, CDR1 is SGDLS and CDR2 is YYNGEE. The CDR3 runs 15 residues. CDR3: CASSAGGNLQETQYF. CDR3 nucleotides: TGTGCCAGCAGCGCTGGCGGGAACTTACAAGAGACCCAGTACTTC.

This clone showed up just once. V usage is TRBV15 and J usage is TRBJ1-6; tentative D call: TRBD1 (6 bases). Trimming left V 0 bases short and J 4 bases short, with 10 bases between. There are 16 residues in the CDR3. Germline CDR1 reads LNHNV; CDR2 reads YYDKDF (reference sequence). The CDR3 protein is CATSRERTEYNSPLHF. The CDR3 bases are TGTGCCACCAGCAGAGAGAGGACAGAGTATAATTCACCCCTCCACTTT. The full variable domain, with the rest looked up from reference TRBV15 and TRBJ1-6, is DAMVIQNPRYQVTQFGKPVTLSCSQTLNHNVMYWYQQKSSQAPKLLFHYYDKDFNNEADTPDNFQSRRPNTSFCFLDIRSPGLGDTAMYLCATSRERTEYNSPLHFGNGTRLTVT.

This clone has just one count. V and J are TRBV5-1 and TRBJ1-2, with 9 positions matching TRBD1. After removal of 4 bases from V and 6 bases from J, the junction contained 4 bases not matched to a gene. The germline V gene encodes CDR1 SGHRS and CDR2 YFSETQ. This CDR3 contains 13 residues. The CDR3 is CASSPDRGHGYTF. In DNA, the CDR3 is TGCGCCAGCAGCCCGGACAGGGGTCATGGCTACACCTTC.

Only a few counts were recorded for this clone. The chain has TRBV5-4 and TRBJ2-1; 12 positions match TRBD2. V trimming: 6 bases; J trimming: 6 bases; junction bases outside the gene matches: 7. The CDR3 extends over 15 amino acids. Germline V gives CDR1 SGHNT, CDR2 YYREEE (reference sequence). The CDR3 DNA follows: TGTGCCAGCACTGGCCCACTAGCGGGGGGCAATGAGCAGTTCTTC. Translating it yields CASTGPLAGGNEQFF.

The chain uses TRBV5-1 and TRBJ2-1; D unclear. This CDR3 has 13 amino acids. CDR1 SGHRS and CDR2 YFSETQ come from the germline V gene. The V end lost 4 bases, the J end lost 3 bases, and 8 bases lay between the germline ends. The CDR3 nucleotides are TGCGCCAGCAGCGGAACAGACTACAATGAGCAGTTCTTC. Residues: CASSGTDYNEQFF.

The chain joins TRBV28 to TRBJ2-7; possibly TRBD1 for D (5 bases). The length of the CDR3 is 17 residues. The germline V gene encodes CDR1 MDHEN and CDR2 SYDVKM. The ends were cut back, 4 bases at V and 2 bases at J, with 21 bases in the middle. DNA for the CDR3: TGTGCCAGCAGTTGGGAAACGCAGGGCCTTTTCCCCTACGAGCAGTACTTC. It yields the protein CASSWETQGLFPYEQYF.

The chain joins TRBV15 to TRBJ1-5; 9 bases match TRBD1. J lost 6 bases, V lost 1 base, and 10 bases had no gene match. Germline values: CDR1 LNHNV, CDR2 YYDKDF (reference sequence). The CDR3 has 17 amino acids. CDR3 loop: CATSRGDRDLEVQPQHF. The CDR3 coding sequence is TGTGCCACCAGCAGAGGGGACAGGGATCTTGAGGTTCAGCCCCAGCATTTT.